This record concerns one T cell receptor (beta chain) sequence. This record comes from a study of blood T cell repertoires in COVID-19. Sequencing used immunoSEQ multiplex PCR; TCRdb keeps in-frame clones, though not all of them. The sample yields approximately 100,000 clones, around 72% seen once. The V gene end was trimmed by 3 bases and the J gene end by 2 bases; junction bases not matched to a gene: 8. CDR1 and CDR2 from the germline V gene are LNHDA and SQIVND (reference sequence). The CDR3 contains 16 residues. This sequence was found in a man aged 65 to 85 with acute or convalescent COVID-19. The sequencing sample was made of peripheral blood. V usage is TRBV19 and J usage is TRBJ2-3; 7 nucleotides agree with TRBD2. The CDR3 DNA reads TGTGCCAGTAGTATTTTCGTCGGGAGGTCCACAGATACGCAGTATTTT. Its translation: CASSIFVGRSTDTQYF.